These 29 T cell receptor beta chains were all obtained from the same sample, sequenced in a study of blood T cell repertoires in COVID-19. Clones were read by immunoSEQ multiplex PCR, and TCRdb kept only the in-frame ones, dropping some. The sample carries around 67,000 clones, 70% to 90% recorded once. Specimen: peripheral blood. The receptors were sampled from a woman at least 80 years old with active or convalescent COVID-19.

There are a few counts of this clone. The chain has TRBV9 and TRBJ1-5; a possible D gene is TRBD1 (6 bases). V was cut by 3 bases and J by 5 bases, with 27 bases left in between. Per germline, CDR1 SGDLS and CDR2 YYNGEE. The CDR3 is 19 residues long. CDR3 bases: TGTGCCAGCAGCGCCCTCCGCCACACAGGGAGTCTTCTCTATCAGCCCCAGCATTTT. This translates into CASSALRHTGSLLYQPQHF.

This rearrangement joins TRBV7-2 to TRBJ2-7, with 9 positions matching TRBD1. The V segment lost 1 base and the J segment 6 bases; nucleotides outside the gene matches: 1. The CDR3 runs 13 residues. Germline CDR1 is SGHTA and CDR2 is FQGNSA. The CDR3 nucleotides read TGTGCCAGCAGCTTAGGACAGGGGGGCGAGCAGTACTTC. Protein product: CASSLGQGGEQYF.

This clone has only one observation. The chain carries TRBV6-6 and TRBJ1-2, with TRBD1 identical over 8 bases. Germline assignment: CDR1 MNHNY and CDR2 SVGAGI (reference sequence). This CDR3 has 14 residues. The V and J ends lost 5 bases and 7 bases, in that order; junction bases with no gene match: 9. The CDR3 DNA follows: TGTGCCAGCAGTCGAGGACAGGGTACAATTGGCTACACCTTC. This codes for CASSRGQGTIGYTF.

This clone was observed a single time. The chain uses TRBV5-1 and TRBJ2-5, with 14 bases identical to TRBD2. Germline CDR1 and CDR2: SGHRS and YFSETQ. The CDR3 has 15 amino acids. The V segment lost 6 bases and the J segment 5 bases; nucleotides outside the gene matches: 6. CDR3 sequence: CASKGLAGAGETQYF. CDR3 nucleotide sequence: TGCGCCAGCAAGGGACTAGCGGGGGCCGGGGAGACCCAGTACTTC.

This chain connects TRBV14 to TRBJ2-1; TRBD1 matches at 8 bases. The trim removed 4 bases at V and 0 bases at J, leaving 5 bases unmatched. The CDR3 has 16 residues. Germline V CDR1 and CDR2: SGHDN, FVKESK. Written as DNA, the CDR3 is TGTGCCAGCAGCCCCGGACAGGGAAACTCCTACAATGAGCAGTTCTTC. Its protein is CASSPGQGNSYNEQFF.

This clone was counted once. The chain combines TRBV5-5 with TRBJ2-7; 9 bases map to TRBD2. The CDR3 spans 14 residues. Per germline, CDR1 SGHKS and CDR2 YYEKEE (reference sequence). V lost 2 bases to trimming and J lost 2 bases; unmatched junction nucleotides: 2. The chain's CDR3 is CASSLSGGPYEQYF. DNA for the CDR3: TGTGCCAGCAGCTTAAGCGGGGGGCCCTACGAGCAGTACTTC.

The chain combines TRBV18 with TRBJ2-1; D may be TRBD2 (5 bases). V was shortened by 2 bases and J by 4 bases, with 15 bases between the two germline ends. Per germline, CDR1 KGHSH and CDR2 LQKENI. This CDR3 spans 16 amino acids. CDR3 residues: CASSPDQSGPYNEQFF. In DNA form, the CDR3 reads TGTGCCAGCTCACCAGATCAGAGCGGACCATACAATGAGCAGTTCTTC.

The gene calls are TRBV5-6 and TRBJ2-5; the match to TRBD1 covers 12 bases. With 4 bases clipped from V and 5 bases from J, the junction kept 6 bases outside the gene matches. The CDR3 is made up of 15 amino acids. Germline assignment: CDR1 SGHDT and CDR2 YYEEEE. In nucleotides, the CDR3 is TGTGCCAGCAGCGGGGACAGGGGGCAGTGGGAGACCCAGTACTTC. It codes for CASSGDRGQWETQYF.

This CDR3 is CASSLPDRGNTEAFF. For the CDR3, the DNA is TGCGCCAGCAGCCTGCCAGACAGGGGGAACACTGAAGCTTTCTTT. V gene TRBV5-1 combines with J gene TRBJ1-1; 8 nucleotides line up with TRBD1. The CDR3 length is 15 residues. CDR1 is SGHRS, CDR2 YFSETQ, per germline. The V and J ends lost 4 bases and 1 base, in that order; junction bases with no gene match: 6.

The gene calls are TRBV24-1 and TRBJ2-5, with TRBD2 matching over 9 bases. Germline CDR1 KGHDR, CDR2 SFDVKD. The CDR3 has 14 amino acids. J lost 6 bases, V lost 12 bases, and 13 bases had no gene match. The CDR3 DNA sequence: TGTGCCTCCCGCTTAGCGGGAGTCATAAAGACCCAGTACTTC. Amino acids: CASRLAGVIKTQYF.

The J gene is TRBJ2-5, the V gene TRBV9, with D perhaps TRBD2 (5 bases). Trimming pared 2 bases from V and 5 bases from J, leaving 10 bases between. In germline, CDR1 is SGDLS, CDR2 YYNGEE. The CDR3 contains 13 residues. The DNA for the CDR3 is TGTGCCAGCAGCGTCCTAGCTGGGGAGACCCAGTACTTC. Translating gives CASSVLAGETQYF.

The chain links TRBV4-1 to TRBJ2-7; TRBD2 matches 8 bases. V shed 1 base, J shed 3 bases, and the junction held 5 bases outside the gene matches. Looked up from germline, CDR1 is MGHRA and CDR2 is YSYEKL. The CDR3 contains 15 residues. Here the CDR3 DNA reads TGCGCCAGCAGCCAAGGGGATAGCGGGGTCTACGAGCAGTACTTC. It codes for CASSQGDSGVYEQYF.

The rearrangement links TRBV5-1 to TRBJ1-6; D remains unclear. The CDR3 contains 16 residues. V lost 0 bases and J lost 0, with 7 bases in between. The germline CDR1 and CDR2 sequences are SGHRS and YFSETQ. CDR3 residues: CASSLGASSYNSPLHF. CDR3 nucleotide sequence: TGCGCCAGCAGCTTGGGGGCCTCCTCCTATAATTCACCCCTCCACTTT.

The chain is built from TRBV5-1 and TRBJ2-5; a weak D match, TRBD1 (5 bases). Deletions cut 4 bases from V and 1 base from J, with 8 bases between. This CDR3 is built from 13 residues. The V gene's germline CDR1 is SGHRS and CDR2 YFSETQ. The CDR3 bases are TGCGCCAGCAGCCGGACACCCCAAGAGACCCAGTACTTC. It codes for CASSRTPQETQYF. The entire variable domain, with the rest obtained from reference TRBV5-1 and TRBJ2-5, is as follows: KAGVTQTPRYLIKTRGQQVTLSCSPISGHRSVSWYQQTPGQGLQFLFEYFSETQRNKGNFPGRFSGRQFSNSRSEMNVSTLELGDSALYLCASSRTPQETQYFGPGTRLLVL.

This chain joins TRBV10-1 and TRBJ1-6; no definite D call. Per the germline V gene, CDR1 is WNHNN and CDR2 is SYGVQD (reference sequence). CDR3 length: 13 residues. V shed 0 bases and J shed 10 bases, with 7 bases lying between them. The CDR3 DNA reads as TGCGCCAGCAGTGAGTCGTTAGAATCACCCCTCCACTTT. It translates to CASSESLESPLHF.

The CDR3 is CASSLGTGPGDWSNQPQHF. For the CDR3, the DNA is TGTGCCAGCAGCTTAGGGACAGGTCCTGGAGACTGGAGCAATCAGCCCCAGCATTTT. V gene TRBV7-9 combines with J gene TRBJ1-5; 7 nucleotides match TRBD1. The V gene's germline CDR1 is SEHNR and CDR2 FQNEAQ (reference sequence). V shed 1 base and J 1 base; nucleotides not matched to a gene: 13. The length of the CDR3 is 19 residues.

J is TRBJ1-4 and V is TRBV29-1; the D is unclear. The length of the CDR3 is 12 residues. V shed 4 bases and J shed 8 bases, with 11 bases lying between them. Germline CDR1 reads SQVTM; CDR2 reads ANQGSEA. CDR3 DNA sequence: TGCAGCGTTGGGCGGGGATTCGAAAAACTGTTTTTT. This codes for CSVGRGFEKLFF.

This chain links TRBV6-2 or TRBV6-3 with TRBJ2-4, with TRBD2 identical over 9 bases. Germline CDR1 reads MNHEY; CDR2 reads SVGEGT. The length of the CDR3 is 16 residues. Germline trimming cut 2 bases from V and 4 bases from J; bases unmatched to any gene: 6. The CDR3 nucleotides are TGTGCCAGCAGTTACAGACACCTAGCGGGGAAAAACATTCAGTACTTC. Protein sequence: CASSYRHLAGKNIQYF.

The genes are TRBV28 and TRBJ1-2; TRBD1 matches 8 bases. CDR3 length equals 14 residues. Trimming removed 2 bases from V and 6 bases from J; junction bases left unmatched: 5. Germline values: CDR1 MDHEN, CDR2 SYDVKM. CDR3 residues: CASSLPDRENGYTF. For the CDR3, the DNA is TGTGCCAGCAGTTTACCGGACAGGGAGAATGGCTACACCTTC.

Remarks on this clone: One end of the junction does not line up with germline, which may come from a read error. The rearrangement uses TRBV7-7 and TRBJ2-1, with TRBD2 matching 13 bases. The CDR3 is 18 residues long. CDR1 and CDR2 from the germline V gene are SSHAT and FNYEAQ (reference sequence). The CDR3, as DNA: TGTGCTAGCAGCCCATGGACTAGCGGGAGTTACTCCTACAATGAGCAGTTCTTC. It encodes CASSPWTSGSYSYNEQFF.

The genes are TRBV2 and TRBJ2-2; TRBD2 matches 10 bases. V was clipped by 6 bases and J by 1 base; unmatched bases: 5. This CDR3 is 16 amino acids long. CDR1 is SNHLY and CDR2 is FYNNEI in the germline V gene. For the CDR3, the DNA is TGTGCCAGCAGGGGAACTAGCGGGGAGAACACCGGGGAGCTGTTTTTT. Residues: CASRGTSGENTGELFF.

The CDR3 spells CASSQGAGGSYEQYF. The CDR3 DNA is TGCGCCAGCAGCCAAGGGGCAGGGGGCTCCTACGAGCAGTACTTC. The rearrangement joins TRBV4-3 to TRBJ2-7, with TRBD1 identical over 7 bases. Germline-derived CDR1 and CDR2 are LGHNA and YSLEER. The V segment lost 1 base and the J segment 0 bases; nucleotides outside the gene matches: 3. The CDR3 runs 15 residues.

The chain combines TRBV29-1 with TRBJ2-7; D is perhaps TRBD2 (5 bases). Trimming removed 5 bases from V and 5 bases from J, with 13 bases in between. From germline, CDR1 is SQVTM and CDR2 ANQGSEA. This CDR3 is built from 12 residues. The CDR3 sequence is CSVRPSGDEQYF. In DNA form, the CDR3 reads TGCAGCGTTAGGCCTTCCGGGGACGAGCAGTACTTC.

Only a few counts were recorded for this clone. The rearrangement links TRBV7-2 to TRBJ2-3, with 12 bases lining up with TRBD2. The CDR3 runs 15 residues. The junction had 3 bases not matched to a gene; V was cut back by 4 bases and J by 4 bases. Germline CDR1 SGHTA, CDR2 FQGNSA. CDR3: CASSSSGRAADTQYF. As DNA, the CDR3 is TGTGCCAGCAGCTCTAGCGGGAGGGCCGCAGATACGCAGTATTTT.

The J gene is TRBJ2-7, the V gene TRBV12-3 or TRBV12-4; 7 positions agree with TRBD1. J gave up 0 bases and V 6 bases, and 2 bases lay outside the gene matches. The CDR3 totals 13 residues. The CDR3 coding sequence is TGTGCCAGCAGGGGACAGAGCTCCTACGAGCAGTACTTC. It is translated as CASRGQSSYEQYF.

The chain recombines TRBV5-1 with TRBJ2-5; 12 nucleotides line up with TRBD2. Germline V gives CDR1 SGHRS, CDR2 YFSETQ. The CDR3 has 15 amino acids. With V trimmed by 3 bases and J by 5 bases, 5 bases remained unmatched. This chain's CDR3 is CASSSLAGGKETQYF. CDR3 nucleotide sequence: TGCGCCAGCAGCTCCCTAGCGGGAGGGAAGGAGACCCAGTACTTC.

The chain couples TRBV18 to TRBJ2-4; D remains ambiguous. The V end was cut by 2 bases, the J end by 0 bases, with 8 bases between. CDR1 is KGHSH, CDR2 LQKENI, per germline. The CDR3 loop spans 15 amino acids. CDR3 amino acids: CASSPERLAKNIQYF. CDR3 coding DNA: TGTGCCAGCTCACCAGAGAGGTTAGCCAAAAACATTCAGTACTTC.

The chain joins TRBV6-2 or TRBV6-3 to TRBJ1-1; 9 bases map to TRBD1. The germline CDR1 and CDR2 sequences are MNHEY and SVGEGT. The CDR3 extends over 15 amino acids. With 0 bases clipped from V and 7 bases from J, the junction kept 6 bases outside the gene matches. The CDR3 coding sequence is TGTGCCAGCAGTTACTCGGGACAGGGAATTGGTGAAGCTTTCTTT. It is translated as CASSYSGQGIGEAFF.

This clone was seen just once. This chain connects TRBV7-2 to TRBJ2-7; TRBD1 matches 7 bases. The trim removed 3 bases at V and 2 bases at J, leaving 7 bases unmatched. There are 15 residues in the CDR3. Germline V gene data show CDR1 as SGHTA and CDR2 as FQGNSA. The CDR3 reads CASSFDDRAPYEQYF. As DNA, the CDR3 is TGTGCCAGCAGCTTTGACGACAGGGCCCCCTACGAGCAGTACTTC.